This section outlines one T cell receptor beta chain sequence together with its context. The data originate from a study of blood T cell repertoires in COVID-19. Study information: From the United States, Italy and Spain came samples of acute and convalescent COVID-19. In each case, the material was cDNA or gDNA derived from T cells, B-cell-depleted T cells, or PBMCs.

J gave up 10 bases and V 4 bases, and 9 bases lay outside the gene matches. The CDR3 length is 14 residues. The germline CDR1 and CDR2 sequences are SGHKS and YYEKEE (reference sequence). Original handling: The assay estimated nucleated cells by amplifying reference gene primers. This table comes from immunoSEQ multiplex PCR, and its TCRdb copy is limited to in-frame clones, with some not included. V and J calls and clone size come straight from that table; D and trimming were deduced from the DNA. The sample carries about 170,000 clones, about 74% recorded once. The chain is built from TRBV5-5 and TRBJ2-1; TRBD2 matches at 9 bases. Sequencing used peripheral blood. This TCR was sampled from a woman older than 75 with acute or convalescent COVID-19. The CDR3 DNA reads as TGTGCCAGCAGCCCTCCTCTAGCGGGATTAGAGCAGTTCTTC. As protein: CASSPPLAGLEQFF.